Reported below is one T cell receptor beta chain. The antigen is unknown. This sample is part of a study of CD8 T cells in Susac syndrome. Study findings and constraints: The study recognized that the number of individuals in its TCR sequencing and HLA analysis was relatively small.

The RNA, about 0.5 to 1 ug, was put through reverse transcription using random hexamers. With immunoSEQ multiplex PCR, TCR beta CDR3 was amplified across 54 Vbeta and 13 Jbeta. A single record per CDR3 protein comes from TCRdb applying MiXCR to the immunoSEQ multiplex PCR reads. Of approximately 120,000 distinct CDR3 sequences listed, over 85% are singletons. Sequences were obtained from CD4+ T cells from PBMCs. The receptor was derived from a human donor in good health.

The CDR3 nucleotides are TGCAGCGTTGAGACAGACTCTGGAAACACCATATATTTT. Translation gives CSVETDSGNTIYF. The rearrangement joins TRBV29-1 to TRBJ1-3; TRBD1 is a possible D gene (5 bases). CDR3 size: 13 residues. V lost 3 bases and J 0 bases, leaving 6 bases between the germline ends. The germline CDR1 and CDR2 sequences are SQVTM and ANQGSEA.